Listed below are T cell receptor beta chains from one sample, sequenced in a study of read filtering for tumor transcriptome and immune sequencing. TCRdb used MiXCR to reprocess the reads, holding one entry per CDR3 protein. The sample yields 35,000 to 50,000 distinct CDR3 sequences, 15% to 20% seen once. Sequencing was performed on a population of CD138-negative cells sorted from bone marrow. The receptors shown here come from a donor over 35 with multiple myeloma. Each CDR3 is given with its conserved first and last residue. The D gene is left open where the match is weak. The size field is filled for only some rows; it gives once, few, many or a size class.

TRBJ2-2,many,TRBD2,TRBV6-5,TGTGCCAGCAGTTACTCCGGGACTAGCGGGACCCACCGGGTAGAGCTGTTTTTT,CASSYSGTSGTHRVELFF
TRBJ2-1,many,TRBD2,TRBV7-3,TGTGCCAGCAGCCCTGGGACTAGCGGGATGAAGCAGTTCTTC,CASSPGTSGMKQFF
TRBJ2-1,many,NA,TRBV5-4,TGTGCCAGCAGCTCTCCTGGGACTCCCAATGAGCAGTTCTTC,CASSSPGTPNEQFF
TRBJ2-5,many,NA,TRBV7-9,TGTGCCAGCAGCCGACTCCGCCAGGGACGCGGAGAGACCCAGTACTTC,CASSRLRQGRGETQYF
TRBJ1-1,few,NA,TRBV7-9,TGTGCCAGCAGACAGGAAGGGCGGTTACACACTGAAGCTTTCTTT,CASRQEGRLHTEAFF
TRBJ2-7,few,NA,TRBV29-1,TGCAGCGCCGATGTTGGGTCGGGACCAAACTACGAGCAGTACTTC,CSADVGSGPNYEQYF
TRBJ2-1,NA,TRBD2,TRBV2,TGTGCCAGCAGTGGACTAGCGGGAGTACCGTTCTTC,CASSGLAGVPFF
TRBJ1-2,many,NA,TRBV4-1,TGCGCCAGCAGCCAAGAGGGCAGCGCTAACTATGGCTACACCTTC,CASSQEGSANYGYTF
TRBJ2-1,medium-sized,TRBD2,TRBV6-6,TGTGCCAGCAGTCCCGGGAGGGACAATGAGCAGTTCTTC,CASSPGRDNEQFF
TRBJ2-1,many,TRBD2,TRBV5-4,TGTGCCAGCAGCTTTAGCGGGAACTCCTACAATGAGCAGTTCTTC,CASSFSGNSYNEQFF
TRBJ2-1,medium-sized,TRBD2,TRBV9,TGTGCCAGCAGCGTATCTGAGGGACTAGCGGTTACCAATGAGCAGTTCTTC,CASSVSEGLAVTNEQFF
TRBJ2-2,many,TRBD1,TRBV6-5,TGTGCCAGCAGTCCCAGGACAGGCCGGAACACCGGGGAGCTGTTTTTT,CASSPRTGRNTGELFF
TRBJ2-7,few,NA,TRBV7-9,TGTGCCAGCAGCCCCCGGGGGGCGGTCTACGAGCAGTACTTC,CASSPRGAVYEQYF
TRBJ2-7,NA,NA,TRBV27,TGTGCCAGCAGTACCAAGATCTGGGGGGACAGCTCCTACGAGCAGTACTTC,CASSTKIWGDSSYEQYF
TRBJ2-6,few,NA,TRBV14,TGTGCCAGCAGCCAAGCCCAACGGAGCTCTGGGGCCAACGTCCTGACTTTC,CASSQAQRSSGANVLTF
TRBJ2-2,few,NA,TRBV5-6,TGTGCCAGCAACGACGGTGGGTCCGGGGAGCTGTTTTTT,CASNDGGSGELFF
TRBJ2-2,NA,NA,TRBV7-3,TGTGCCAGCAGATTGGGAAATACCGGGGAGCTGTTTTTT,CASRLGNTGELFF
TRBJ2-2,many,TRBD2,TRBV6-2/TRBV6-3,TGTGCCAGCAGTACCCGGACTAGCGGGAAGCCGAACACCGGGGAGCTGTTTTTT,CASSTRTSGKPNTGELFF
TRBJ2-5,many,TRBD2,TRBV20-1,TGCAGTGCTAGTAGCGGGAGATCCCAAGAGACCCAGTACTTC,CSASSGRSQETQYF
TRBJ2-1,few,NA,TRBV3-1,TGTGCCAGCAGCCAAGGGCTGCGGGGTGAGCAGTTCTTC,CASSQGLRGEQFF
TRBJ2-5,many,NA,TRBV18,TGTGCCAGCTCACCAACAGGGAACCACCAAGAGACCCAGTACTTC,CASSPTGNHQETQYF
TRBJ2-7,many,NA,TRBV6-2/TRBV6-3,TGTGCCAGCAGTTACGAACGGCCCTACGAGCAGTACTTC,CASSYERPYEQYF
TRBJ1-4,many,TRBD1,TRBV28,TGTGCCAGCAGCCCCCCAGGGGGTGAAAAACTGTTTTTT,CASSPPGGEKLFF
TRBJ2-1,few,TRBD2,TRBV4-1,TGCGCCAGCAGCCAAGTCTTCAGGACTAGCGGGAGCCACAATGAGCAGTTCTTC,CASSQVFRTSGSHNEQFF
TRBJ2-1,NA,NA,TRBV7-2,TGTGCCAGCAGCCCCACGGCAAGCTCCTACAATGAGCAGTTCTTC,CASSPTASSYNEQFF